This T cell receptor (beta chain) stems from a study of T cells in Graves' hyperthyroidism and ophthalmopathy. The germline V gene encodes CDR1 SNHLY and CDR2 FYNNEI. CDR3 size: 14 residues. V lost 9 bases, J lost 8 bases, and 15 bases stayed unmatched. Patients having uncontrolled infection, another autoimmune disease, pregnancy or lactation were not included. Authors of the study amplified TCR beta CDR3 regions from RNA transcripts. An initial round of RT-PCR targeting the TCR CDR3 relied on the HTBI primer set. MiXCR, run by TCRdb on the multiplex PCR reads, gives a single entry per CDR3 protein. Of approximately 590,000 distinct CDR3 sequences listed, 15% to 17% are singletons. This clonotype was observed at least ten times.

This receptor was taken from a woman aged 30 to 39 with Graves' hyperthyroidism. This chain uses TRBV2 with TRBJ1-2, with TRBD1 matching 7 bases. The sequenced sample consisted of blood. CDR3 in amino acids: CASALGQLSGGYTF. The CDR3 DNA follows: TGTGCCAGTGCCTTGGGACAGCTATCAGGGGGCTACACCTTC.